These 5 T cell receptor beta chains were sequenced from one sample in a study of blood T cell repertoires in COVID-19. Libraries were prepared by immunoSEQ multiplex PCR; TCRdb keeps only in-frame clonotypes and omits some of them. In the table there are about 280,000 clones, 90% of which are singletons. Sequencing was done on a sample of PBMCs or T cells enriched from blood (not recorded which). These receptor sequences come from a woman younger than 35 with acute COVID-19.

The gene calls are TRBV6-5 and TRBJ2-3; D is ambiguous. The CDR3 is 14 residues long. CDR1 and CDR2 (germline): MNHEY, SVGAGI. V was clipped by 4 bases and J by 2 bases, with 10 bases between them. CDR3 nucleotide sequence: TGTGCCAGCAGTTCCCGCAGTGACACAGATACGCAGTATTTT. As protein: CASSSRSDTDTQYF.

The genes are TRBV2 and TRBJ1-5, with 7 nucleotides matching TRBD1. The CDR3 totals 15 residues. Germline-derived CDR1 and CDR2 are SNHLY and FYNNEI. Unmatched junction bases numbered 9, after V lost 4 bases and J lost 6 bases. CDR3 in DNA: TGTGCCAGCAGTGGGGGTCAGGGGGTCGGTCAGCCCCAGCATTTT. Its protein product is CASSGGQGVGQPQHF. The whole variable domain, filled in from reference TRBV2 and TRBJ1-5, reads EPEVTQTPSHQVTQMGQEVILRCVPISNHLYFYWYRQILGQKVEFLVSFYNNEISEKSEIFDDQFSVERPDGSNFTLKIRSTKLEDSAMYFCASSGGQGVGQPQHFGDGTRLSIL.

The J gene is TRBJ1-5, the V gene TRBV19, with D possibly matching TRBD1 (5 bases). Germline values: CDR1 LNHDA, CDR2 SQIVND (reference sequence). Trimming pared 2 bases from V and 2 bases from J, leaving 10 bases between. The CDR3 has 15 residues. The chain's CDR3 is CASSILREGNQPQHF. For the CDR3, the DNA is TGTGCCAGTAGTATACTCAGGGAGGGCAATCAGCCCCAGCATTTT.

This clone was recorded only once. This chain connects TRBV19 to TRBJ2-3, with D tentatively TRBD2 (5 bases). Germline assignment: CDR1 LNHDA and CDR2 SQIVND (reference sequence). V was clipped by 6 bases and J by 2 bases, with 15 bases between them. The CDR3 totals 15 residues. The CDR3 sequence: CASRDPRAVTDTQYF. DNA of the CDR3: TGTGCCAGTAGGGACCCGAGAGCGGTCACAGATACGCAGTATTTT.

The chain is built from TRBV5-8 and TRBJ2-1, with D maybe TRBD1 (6 bases). Germline loops: CDR1 SGHTS, CDR2 YDEGEE. This CDR3 spans 14 amino acids. V lost 4 bases and J 8 bases, leaving 16 bases between the germline ends. CDR3 in DNA: TGTGCCAGCAGCCCCTTTGGGGGCGGCGATGAGCAGTTCTTC. This sequence encodes CASSPFGGGDEQFF.